Sequencing of this T cell receptor beta chain was carried out in a study of cytomegalovirus exposure and HLA in healthy donors. Study in general: Later, an analysis reported that the roughly 120 validation repertoires had used the same platform as the roughly 720 first-cohort repertoires. Study observations and caveats: Cytomegalovirus association was listed for about 150 TCR beta chains. Across donors, most TCRs were seen rarely, yet some public ones were widespread.

TCRdb's table, derived via immunoSEQ multiplex PCR, lists solely in-frame clones and lacks some. The sample lists some 330,000 clones; 75% to 90% were seen once. The V gene end was trimmed by 0 bases and the J gene end by 3 bases; junction bases not matched to a gene: 5. Germline CDR1 is ENHRY and CDR2 is SYGVKD. This CDR3 has 15 residues. Note on this clone: The antigen is not known.

The V call is TRBV10-3, the J call TRBJ2-7; 7 positions match TRBD1. Sequenced material: PBMCs. This clonotype was sampled from a woman younger than 35 in good health and CMV-seronegative. CDR3 nucleotides: TGTGCCATCAGTGAGTCAGAGGGGGCTTACTACGAGCAGTACTTC. As protein: CAISESEGAYYEQYF.